This TCR beta chain derives from a study of blood T cell repertoires in COVID-19. Whole-study context: Sources were T cells, B-cell-depleted T cells, or PBMCs; the material itself was cDNA or gDNA.

Cohorts were determined from participant-reported clinical history. Germline CDR1 and CDR2: SGHRS and YFSETQ. Trimming took off 2 bases at V and 3 bases at J, with 5 bases between the two ends. This CDR3 has 13 residues. Repertoires were generated with immunoSEQ multiplex PCR, while TCRdb's copy carries only in-frame clones and drops some. Of a few hundred thousand clones listed, around 90% are singletons. The origin of this receptor is a woman aged 18 to 35 with acute COVID-19. Sequenced: PBMCs or T cells enriched from blood (not recorded which). The chain joins TRBV5-1 to TRBJ1-4; D call uncertain. The CDR3 DNA follows: TGCGCCAGCAGCTTCAGGTCTAATGAAAAACTGTTTTTT. It yields the protein CASSFRSNEKLFF.